The subject of this entry is one T cell receptor beta chain. The data were obtained in a study of blood T cell repertoires in COVID-19. The wider study: Acute-phase and convalescent COVID-19 samples originated in the United States, Italy and Spain. The analysed material was cDNA or gDNA that came from T cells, B-cell-depleted T cells, or PBMCs.

Original handling: Cell counts per sample came from amplifying reference gene primers. Assay used: immunoSEQ multiplex PCR; TCRdb lists only in-frame clones, some missing. D and trimming come from the DNA, and the V and J calls and clone size come from that table. Of approximately 57,000 clones in the sample, 85% were seen once. The germline V gene encodes CDR1 SGHAT and CDR2 FQNNGV. The CDR3 covers 16 residues. With 5 bases clipped from V and 7 bases from J, the junction kept 9 bases outside the gene matches. J is TRBJ2-1 and V is TRBV11-2; 12 bases agree with TRBD2. What was sequenced was peripheral blood. The source is a man between 35 and 55 years old with active COVID-19. The chain's CDR3 is CASSPRLAGVFNEQFF. The CDR3 bases are TGTGCCAGCAGCCCCCGACTAGCGGGAGTGTTTAATGAGCAGTTCTTC.